This TCR beta chain appears in the sequencing data of a study of T cell changes during pregnancy in multiple sclerosis. Unmatched junction bases numbered 5, after V lost 1 base and J lost 3 bases. Germline-derived CDR1 and CDR2 are LGHNA and YSLEER. The CDR3 has 15 residues. Libraries were prepared by immunoSEQ multiplex PCR; TCRdb keeps only in-frame clonotypes and omits some of them. This sample has more than 60,000 clones, with roughly nine tenths found just once. Source: peripheral blood, taken before pregnancy. The source is a female donor with multiple sclerosis, enrolled in a pregnancy study. The J gene is TRBJ1-1, the V gene TRBV4-3; 7 nucleotides agree with TRBD1. The CDR3 DNA is TGCGCCAGCAGCCAAGCCCCCCAGGGGGACACTGAAGCTTTCTTT. This gives the protein CASSQAPQGDTEAFF.